The sequence of this T cell receptor (beta chain) was determined in a study of CD8+CD57+ T cells in acquired aplastic anemia. TCR beta VDJ and CDR3 were profiled, and genomic DNA was the template. MiXCR, run by TCRdb on the reads, gives a single entry per CDR3 protein. This repertoire shows about 290,000 distinct CDR3 sequences, approximately 60% found once; its top ten account for 1.3%. Germline V gives CDR1 SGDLS, CDR2 YYNGEE. This CDR3 contains 14 residues. V shed 4 bases, J shed 8 bases, and the junction held 11 bases outside the gene matches. Concerning this clonotype itself: Its antigen remains unknown.

Study results and caveats: It was found that more than 25 CD8+ CDR3 sequences were shared between patients and controls.

The authors sequenced patients whose flow cytometry had shown CD8+CD57+ cell expansion. Each patient had severe acquired aplastic anemia. The sample comprised sorted CD4+, CD8+, or CD8+CD57+ T cells (not recorded which) from PBMCs. The chain has TRBV9 and TRBJ1-2; 7 bases match TRBD1. This clonotype was sampled from a human donor with aplastic anemia. CDR3 region: CASSPTTTGLGYTF. The CDR3 nucleotides read TGTGCCAGCAGCCCTACAACGACAGGGCTGGGCTACACCTTC. Using reference TRBV9 and TRBJ1-2 for the parts outside the CDR3, the full variable domain is DSGVTQTPKHLITATGQRVTLRCSPRSGDLSVYWYQQSLDQGLQFLIQYYNGEERAKGNILERFSAQQFPDLHSELNLSSLELGDSALYFCASSPTTTGLGYTFGSGTRLTVV.